Below are 30 T cell receptor beta chains sequenced from a single sample in a study of long-term antiretroviral therapy in people with HIV. Survey level was the resolution at which the v3.0 immunoSEQ assay ran. Measured with immunoSEQ multiplex PCR; TCRdb has only the in-frame clones, and not every one. Here the sample spans 25,000 to 35,000 clones, about nine tenths being singletons. The sequenced sample was unsorted PBMCs, obtained about 5 years before starting antiretroviral therapy. The receptors originated from a man aged 50-59 years with HIV.

The J gene is TRBJ2-6, the V gene TRBV18; D gene unclear. The CDR3 totals 14 residues. V was cut by 3 bases and J by 2 bases, with 5 bases left in between. The germline gives CDR1 KGHSH, CDR2 LQKENI. This CDR3 reads CASSPRAGANVLTF. DNA of the CDR3: TGTGCCAGCTCACCCCGGGCTGGGGCCAACGTCCTGACTTTC.

This chain joins TRBV11-2 and TRBJ2-7; the D is unclear. The germline CDR1 and CDR2 sequences are SGHAT and FQNNGV. V was pared by 4 bases and J by 1 base, with 11 bases between. The CDR3 has 14 amino acids. In DNA form, the CDR3 reads TGTGCCAGCAGCTCGGACCCGTCGTCCTACGAGCAGTACTTC. Protein sequence: CASSSDPSSYEQYF.

V gene TRBV10-1 combines with J gene TRBJ1-1; TRBD1 matches 9 bases. Germline V CDR1 and CDR2: WNHNN, SYGVQD (reference sequence). This CDR3 is 15 amino acids long. Germline trimming cut 4 bases from V and 3 bases from J; bases unmatched to any gene: 6. The CDR3 here is CASSGRTGEDTEAFF. CDR3 bases: TGCGCCAGCAGTGGAAGGACAGGGGAAGACACTGAAGCTTTCTTT.

The chain is built from TRBV6-5 and TRBJ1-2, with 9 bases fitting TRBD1. The CDR3 runs 14 residues. Germline assignment: CDR1 MNHEY and CDR2 SVGAGI. V gave up 2 bases and J gave up 5 bases; unmatched junction bases: 3. The CDR3 coding sequence is TGTGCCAGCAGTTACCAACAGGGGGCGTATGGCTACACCTTC. Translation gives CASSYQQGAYGYTF.

The J gene is TRBJ1-5, the V gene TRBV9, with D possibly TRBD1 on 6 matching bases. The CDR3 consists of 15 residues. Germline CDR1 reads SGDLS; CDR2 reads YYNGEE. The germline V and J ends were trimmed by 3 bases and 0 bases, with 10 bases remaining between them. CDR3 region: CASSGMDSSNQPQHF. The CDR3, as DNA: TGTGCCAGCAGCGGTATGGACAGTAGCAATCAGCCCCAGCATTTT.

The CDR3 loop is CASSLVGQTQETQYF. The CDR3 DNA sequence: TGCGCCAGCAGCTTGGTCGGGCAGACCCAAGAGACCCAGTACTTC. The chain joins TRBV5-1 to TRBJ2-5; no firm D call. With 0 bases removed from V and 1 base from J, the gap between germline ends came to 10 bases. Germline CDR1 and CDR2: SGHRS and YFSETQ. The CDR3 is 15 amino acids.

V gene TRBV30 combines with J gene TRBJ1-3; D not certain. The germline CDR1 and CDR2 sequences are GTSNPN and SVGIG (reference sequence). Trimming removed 1 base from V and 2 bases from J, with 9 bases in between. This CDR3 has 14 residues. This chain's CDR3 is CAWSATETGNTIYF. The CDR3 DNA reads TGTGCCTGGAGTGCAACGGAAACTGGAAACACCATATATTTT.

This chain connects TRBV5-5 to TRBJ1-1; no definite D call. Deletions cut 2 bases from V and 2 bases from J, with 10 bases between. The CDR3 loop spans 14 amino acids. Germline CDR1 and CDR2: SGHKS and YYEKEE (reference sequence). The CDR3 sequence is CASSFSPVNTEAFF. CDR3 nucleotides: TGTGCCAGCAGCTTCTCGCCCGTAAACACTGAAGCTTTCTTT.

The rearrangement links TRBV6-4 to TRBJ2-1; 10 bases are shared with TRBD2. Unmatched junction bases numbered 9, after V lost 3 bases and J lost 4 bases. The CDR3 has 17 residues. CDR1 is MRHNA and CDR2 is SNTAGT in the germline V gene. CDR3 sequence: CASSEGTSDTPYNEQFF. The CDR3, as DNA: TGTGCCAGCAGTGAGGGGACTAGCGATACCCCTTACAATGAGCAGTTCTTC.

The DNA of the CDR3 is TGCGCCAGCAGTGAGCAGGGGTCAAGTTCACCCCTCCACTTT. Translated: CASSEQGSSSPLHF. The chain links TRBV10-2 to TRBJ1-6; D may be TRBD1 (6 bases). Germline CDR1 is WSHSY and CDR2 is SAAADI. V was pared by 2 bases and J by 9 bases, with 11 bases between. The CDR3 is 14 residues long.

The chain couples TRBV5-1 to TRBJ2-3, with 15 nucleotides matching TRBD2. The CDR3 contains 18 residues. The V gene's germline CDR1 is SGHRS and CDR2 YFSETQ. V lost 5 bases and J lost 4; bases outside the gene matches: 11. The CDR3 DNA follows: TGCGCCAGCAGGGAACCGGGACTAGCGGGGGGTAGGTCAGATACGCAGTATTTT. This gives the protein CASREPGLAGGRSDTQYF.

This clone appeared a single time. V gene TRBV23-1 combines with J gene TRBJ1-2, with 9 bases lining up with TRBD1. TRBV23-1 is an ORF, and what it does is uncertain. V shed 6 bases and J 2 bases; nucleotides not matched to a gene: 4. This CDR3 contains 14 residues. DNA for the CDR3: TGCGCCAGCAGCCCCGGGACAGGGAACTATGGCTACACCTTC. Protein sequence: CASSPGTGNYGYTF.

The chain links TRBV5-1 to TRBJ2-2, with 7 bases aligning to TRBD1. J lost 1 base, V lost 1 base, and 4 bases had no gene match. The germline V gene encodes CDR1 SGHRS and CDR2 YFSETQ. CDR3 length equals 16 residues. Here the CDR3 reads CASSLLDRLNTGELFF. The CDR3 DNA reads TGCGCCAGCAGCTTGTTGGACAGGCTGAACACCGGGGAGCTGTTTTTT.

The rearrangement uses TRBV19 and TRBJ2-5, with TRBD2 identical over 10 bases. Germline V CDR1 and CDR2: LNHDA, SQIVND (reference sequence). V lost 2 bases, J lost 2 bases, and 5 bases stayed unmatched. The CDR3 totals 16 residues. The CDR3, as DNA: TGTGCCAGTAGTATAATGATAGCGGGGGGTCAAGAGACCCAGTACTTC. This sequence encodes CASSIMIAGGQETQYF. The whole variable domain, remainder taken from reference TRBV19 and TRBJ2-5, is DGGITQSPKYLFRKEGQNVTLSCEQNLNHDAMYWYRQDPGQGLRLIYYSQIVNDFQKGDIAEGYSVSREKKESFPLTVTSAQKNPTAFYLCASSIMIAGGQETQYFGPGTRLLVL.

The V call is TRBV6-1, the J call TRBJ1-5, with D tentatively TRBD1 (5 bases). V was cut by 8 bases and J by 0 bases, with 14 bases left in between. Per the germline V gene, CDR1 is MNHNS and CDR2 is SASEGT. The CDR3 is 15 amino acids. The CDR3 here is CASLKGLNSNQPQHF. The CDR3 bases are TGTGCCAGCCTCAAGGGACTCAATAGCAATCAGCCCCAGCATTTT.

J is TRBJ2-1 and V is TRBV12-5; 7 nucleotides line up with TRBD1. J gave up 5 bases and V 3 bases, and 10 bases lay outside the gene matches. The CDR3 runs to 16 residues. The germline V gene has CDR1 LGHNT and CDR2 FRNRAP. CDR3 region: CASGLPAPGQHNEQFF. The DNA of the CDR3 is TGTGCTAGTGGTTTACCGGCCCCGGGACAGCACAATGAGCAGTTCTTC. Drawing the rest from reference TRBV12-5 and TRBJ2-1, the complete variable domain is DARVTQTPRHKVTEMGQEVTMRCQPILGHNTVFWYRQTMMQGLELLAYFRNRAPLDDSGMPKDRFSAEMPDATLATLKIQPSEPRDSAVYFCASGLPAPGQHNEQFFGPGTRLTVL.

The chain carries TRBV5-4 and TRBJ2-5; D may match TRBD1 or TRBD2 (6 bases each). Deletions cut 0 bases from V and 6 bases from J, with 18 bases between. Per germline, CDR1 SGHNT and CDR2 YYREEE (reference sequence). The CDR3 totals 16 residues. CDR3 in DNA: TGTGCCAGCAGCTTGGGGACGGGGGCAGGGGCGAAGACCCAGTACTTC. This encodes CASSLGTGAGAKTQYF.

V is TRBV5-1 and J is TRBJ1-4; D not certain. Germline CDR1 is SGHRS and CDR2 is YFSETQ. V was shortened by 3 bases and J by 0 bases, with 12 bases between the two germline ends. This CDR3 has 16 residues. CDR3 bases: TGCGCCAGCAGCTCCAACTCGGCCGCAACTAATGAAAAACTGTTTTTT. Translation gives CASSSNSAATNEKLFF.

This clone has a handful of counts. The rearrangement uses TRBV2 and TRBJ1-2, with D unclear. Germline loops: CDR1 SNHLY, CDR2 FYNNEI. The CDR3 sequence is 11 residues long. The V gene lost 9 bases and the J gene lost 8 bases, with 13 bases spanning the gap. The CDR3 spells CASRLLGGYTF. The CDR3 DNA reads TGTGCCAGTAGGCTGCTCGGGGGCTACACCTTC.

The chain links TRBV7-2 to TRBJ1-3, with D maybe TRBD1 (5 bases). The CDR3 covers 16 residues. CDR1 is SGHTA and CDR2 is FQGNSA in the germline V gene. V was clipped by 1 base and J by 0 bases, with 10 bases between them. The DNA of the CDR3 is TGTGCCAGCAGCTTAGACAGGCTCCGCTCTGGAAACACCATATATTTT. Translating gives CASSLDRLRSGNTIYF.

The chain uses TRBV5-1 and TRBJ1-5, with TRBD1 as a possible D gene (5 bases). Per the germline V gene, CDR1 is SGHRS and CDR2 is YFSETQ. Between the trimmed V and J ends, which lost 0 bases and 9 bases, there was a span of 13 bases. The CDR3 runs to 14 residues. The CDR3 region has the DNA TGCGCCAGCAGCTTGGTCGGCGGGGGGGGGCCCCAGCATTTT. Translating it yields CASSLVGGGGPQHF. Supplemented by reference TRBV5-1 and TRBJ1-5, the full variable domain reads KAGVTQTPRYLIKTRGQQVTLSCSPISGHRSVSWYQQTPGQGLQFLFEYFSETQRNKGNFPGRFSGRQFSNSRSEMNVSTLELGDSALYLCASSLVGGGGPQHFGDGTRLSIL.

The chain joins TRBV9 to TRBJ1-1; D may be TRBD1 (6 bases). CDR3 length: 13 residues. The V end lost 3 bases, the J end lost 6 bases, and 12 bases lay between the germline ends. Germline V gene data show CDR1 as SGDLS and CDR2 as YYNGEE. The CDR3 DNA is TGTGCCAGCAGCGGCCTAGGGGGTTCTGAAGCTTTCTTT. This gives the protein CASSGLGGSEAFF.

This chain links TRBV11-3 with TRBJ2-1; 7 bases are a match to TRBD2. Trimming at V came to 1 base and at J to 7 bases, leaving 13 bases not matched to a gene. The germline gives CDR1 SGHNT, CDR2 YENEEA. The CDR3 consists of 17 residues. CDR3 coding DNA: TGTGCCAGCAGCTTAGGAAGTGTCGGGAGGTCCGGGAATGAGCAGTTCTTC. Encoded protein: CASSLGSVGRSGNEQFF.

The rearrangement links TRBV7-9 to TRBJ2-1; 8 bases are a match to TRBD2. Germline assignment: CDR1 SEHNR and CDR2 FQNEAQ (reference sequence). The CDR3 sequence is 15 residues long. The trim removed 8 bases at V and 9 bases at J, leaving 15 bases unmatched. The CDR3 is CASPRWDGGAIEQFF. The CDR3 bases are TGTGCCAGCCCCCGGTGGGACGGGGGGGCTATTGAGCAGTTCTTC. The full variable domain, completed using reference TRBV7-9 and TRBJ2-1, is DTGVSQNPRHKITKRGQNVTFRCDPISEHNRLYWYRQTLGQGPEFLTYFQNEAQLEKSRLLSDRFSAERPKGSFSTLEIQRTEQGDSAMYLCASPRWDGGAIEQFFGPGTRLTVL.

The V gene is TRBV9, the J gene TRBJ2-7; 9 bases are a match to TRBD2. The CDR3 runs 16 residues. CDR1 is SGDLS, CDR2 YYNGEE, per germline. The J segment lost 3 bases and the V segment lost 5 bases, leaving 12 bases of the junction unmatched. CDR3 nucleotide sequence: TGTGCCAGCAGTCCCGACTGGAATAGCGGGAGCTACGAGCAGTACTTC. This translates into CASSPDWNSGSYEQYF.

This rearrangement joins TRBV11-3 to TRBJ2-7; 15 nucleotides match TRBD2. Germline CDR1 reads SGHNT; CDR2 reads YENEEA. CDR3 size: 18 residues. V lost 3 bases and J lost 6; bases outside the gene matches: 12. The CDR3 is CASSLGLAGGGSSPEQYF. CDR3 sequence (DNA): TGTGCCAGCAGCTTGGGACTAGCGGGAGGTGGGTCTTCTCCCGAGCAGTACTTC.

This rearrangement joins TRBV18 to TRBJ1-1; D ambiguous. Trimming removed 10 bases at V and 6 bases at J, with 15 bases between. Per germline, CDR1 KGHSH and CDR2 LQKENI. The CDR3 spans 12 residues. The CDR3 protein is CATLGISAEAFF. In DNA form, the CDR3 reads TGTGCCACCCTTGGTATTTCCGCTGAAGCTTTCTTT.

The V call is TRBV28, the J call TRBJ1-2; D is unresolved. The CDR3 sequence is 15 residues long. The V gene lost 6 bases and the J gene lost 8 bases, with 22 bases spanning the gap. Germline-derived CDR1 and CDR2 are MDHEN and SYDVKM. CDR3 region: CASRSGPLRASGYTF. The CDR3 nucleotides are TGTGCCAGCAGAAGTGGGCCCTTGAGGGCCTCAGGCTACACCTTC.

This chain's CDR3 is CASSQQGFGGELFF. Written as DNA, the CDR3 is TGTGCCAGCAGTCAGCAGGGTTTCGGGGGGGAGCTGTTTTTT. The rearrangement links TRBV11-2 to TRBJ2-2; maybe TRBD1 (5 bases). Trimming stripped 6 bases from V and 8 bases from J, with 16 bases between. CDR3 length: 14 amino acids. Germline V gene data show CDR1 as SGHAT and CDR2 as FQNNGV.

This chain uses TRBV5-8 with TRBJ2-2, with D uncertain. This CDR3 has 17 amino acids. Germline values: CDR1 SGHTS, CDR2 YDEGEE. The ends were cut back, 0 bases at V and 5 bases at J, with 17 bases in the middle. Written as DNA, the CDR3 is TGTGCCAGCAGCTTGGTCGTTAGCTTCGGCAGGACCGGGGAGCTGTTTTTT. Translating it yields CASSLVVSFGRTGELFF. Complete variable domain (other parts from reference TRBV5-8 and TRBJ2-2): EAGVTQSPTHLIKTRGQQATLRCSPISGHTSVYWYQQALGLGLQFLLWYDEGEERNRGNFPPRFSGRQFPNYSSELNVNALELEDSALYLCASSLVVSFGRTGELFFGEGSRLTVL.